These 14 T cell receptor beta chains were sequenced from one sample in a study of PD-1 blockade in classical Hodgkin lymphoma. Method: immunoSEQ multiplex PCR; TCRdb's copy keeps in-frame clones and lacks some. The sample contains roughly 50,000 clones, nearly 90% of which appear only once. Time point defined: cycle 4 day 1 (C4D1), after more than five weeks of nivolumab. All patients experienced relapse after autologous stem cell transplantation, and brentuximab vedotin exposure was variable. Sequencing used peripheral blood mononuclear cells (PBMCs), obtained before the fourth cycle of nivolumab. These receptors all come from a human donor with classical Hodgkin lymphoma.

The V gene is TRBV7-9, the J gene TRBJ1-2, with D perhaps matching TRBD1 (5 bases). The CDR3 has 13 residues. The germline V gene has CDR1 SEHNR and CDR2 FQNEAQ (reference sequence). V was trimmed by 3 bases and J by 2 bases, leaving 7 bases between them. The CDR3 spells CASSFQGNYGYTF. As DNA, the CDR3 is TGTGCCAGCAGCTTCCAGGGCAACTATGGCTACACCTTC.

In the case of this clone: Other DNA sequences within the sample encode an identical CDR3. The rearrangement links TRBV27 to TRBJ2-7; TRBD1 or TRBD2 may be the D gene (6 bases each). The CDR3 is made up of 15 amino acids. The germline CDR1 and CDR2 sequences are MNHEY and SMNVEV (reference sequence). Trimming left V 8 bases short and J 9 bases short, with 26 bases between. In DNA form, the CDR3 reads TGTGCCAGCGGGGGGCAACTGGCGGGCCGAGACGGGCAGTACTTC. Translating gives CASGGQLAGRDGQYF.

The chain is built from TRBV7-9 and TRBJ2-1; D call uncertain. This CDR3 comprises 16 residues. Germline V gene data show CDR1 as SEHNR and CDR2 as FQNEAQ (reference sequence). V lost 1 base and J lost 6, with 16 bases in between. The CDR3 spells CASSLGAHTGPNEQFF. In nucleotides, the CDR3 is TGTGCCAGCAGCTTAGGAGCCCACACGGGCCCCAATGAGCAGTTCTTC.

This rearrangement joins TRBV5-1 to TRBJ2-1; 9 bases are a match to TRBD1. This CDR3 contains 14 residues. The J segment lost 4 bases and the V segment lost 6 bases, leaving 5 bases of the junction unmatched. Per germline, CDR1 SGHRS and CDR2 YFSETQ. CDR3 sequence: CASTSGQGYNEQFF. CDR3 sequence (DNA): TGCGCCAGCACTTCGGGACAGGGATACAATGAGCAGTTCTTC.

V is TRBV5-1 and J is TRBJ1-3; TRBD1 matches at 7 bases. Germline V gene data show CDR1 as SGHRS and CDR2 as YFSETQ. CDR3 size: 14 residues. After removal of 3 bases from V and 9 bases from J, the junction contained 9 bases not matched to a gene. The CDR3 sequence is CASSSGQTMTTIYF. The CDR3 nucleotides are TGCGCCAGCAGCTCGGGACAGACAATGACCACCATATATTTT.

The chain employs TRBV11-2 and TRBJ2-1; perhaps TRBD2 as D (6 bases). The CDR3 is 16 amino acids. CDR1 is SGHAT, CDR2 FQNNGV, per germline. Trimming took 1 base from V and 4 from J, leaving 14 bases between them. The CDR3 nucleotides are TGTGCCAGCAGCTTAGTGGCGGGAAATCAGTACAATGAGCAGTTCTTC. Encoded protein: CASSLVAGNQYNEQFF.

This chain links TRBV6-5 with TRBJ1-2; 7 bases map to TRBD1. CDR3 length equals 13 residues. Trimming cost V 6 bases and J 4 bases; bases outside gene matches: 5. Germline V gene data show CDR1 as MNHEY and CDR2 as SVGAGI. The CDR3 spells CASSPGTVYGYTF. The CDR3 nucleotides read TGTGCCAGCAGCCCGGGGACAGTCTATGGCTACACCTTC.

The V and J genes are TRBV7-9 and TRBJ2-7, with TRBD1 as a possible D gene (6 bases). Germline-derived CDR1 and CDR2 are SEHNR and FQNEAQ (reference sequence). CDR3 length: 14 residues. Trimming took off 3 bases at V and 3 bases at J, with 12 bases between the two ends. CDR3 loop: CASSFAGVNYEQYF. In DNA, the CDR3 is TGTGCCAGCAGCTTTGCAGGGGTCAACTACGAGCAGTACTTC. Complete variable domain (other parts from reference TRBV7-9 and TRBJ2-7): DTGVSQNPRHKITKRGQNVTFRCDPISEHNRLYWYRQTLGQGPEFLTYFQNEAQLEKSRLLSDRFSAERPKGSFSTLEIQRTEQGDSAMYLCASSFAGVNYEQYFGPGTRLTVT.

Only one count was recorded for this clone. V and J are TRBV6-4 and TRBJ2-3, with 7 bases lining up with TRBD2. The CDR3 length is 14 residues. Trimming cost V 3 bases and J 3 bases; bases outside gene matches: 3. Per germline, CDR1 MRHNA and CDR2 SNTAGT. CDR3 sequence: CASSEAGETDTQYF. For the CDR3, the DNA is TGTGCCAGCAGTGAGGCGGGAGAGACAGATACGCAGTATTTT.

The DNA for the CDR3 is TGTGCCAGCTGCCCAGGGGGGACTTCCTACAATGAGCAGTTCTTC. Protein: CASCPGGTSYNEQFF. This chain connects TRBV4-2 to TRBJ2-1; D is possibly TRBD1 (7 bases). CDR1 and CDR2 (germline): LGHNA, YNFKEQ. The length of the CDR3 is 15 residues. With 8 bases removed from V and 1 base from J, the gap between germline ends came to 15 bases.

The chain has TRBV13 and TRBJ1-5, with 9 nucleotides matching TRBD1. This CDR3 spans 15 amino acids. J gave up 6 bases and V 5 bases, and 8 bases lay outside the gene matches. The germline V gene has CDR1 PRHDT and CDR2 FYEKMQ (reference sequence). CDR3 sequence (DNA): TGTGCCAGCAGCGCTGGGGGACAGGGTCCTCAGCCCCAGCATTTT. This gives the protein CASSAGGQGPQPQHF. Variable domain in full (rest from reference TRBV13 and TRBJ1-5): AAGVIQSPRHLIKEKRETATLKCYPIPRHDTVYWYQQGPGQDPQFLISFYEKMQSDKGSIPDRFSAQQFSDYHSELNMSSLELGDSALYFCASSAGGQGPQPQHFGDGTRLSIL.

The chain has TRBV15 and TRBJ2-4; either TRBD1 or TRBD2 may supply D (5 bases each). The CDR3 is made up of 17 amino acids. V lost 0 bases to trimming and J lost 1 base, with 13 bases between them. Germline V gene sequence: CDR1 LNHNV, CDR2 YYDKDF (reference sequence). CDR3 amino acids: CATSRDWGRGAKNIQYF. The CDR3 nucleotides are TGTGCCACCAGCAGAGATTGGGGCCGAGGGGCCAAAAACATTCAGTACTTC.

This clone came up once. This sequence joins TRBV7-9 and TRBJ2-7, with D hard to call. This CDR3 has 15 residues. Trimming stripped 5 bases from V and 1 base from J, with 15 bases between. From germline, CDR1 is SEHNR and CDR2 FQNEAQ (reference sequence). In DNA, the CDR3 is TGTGCCAGCAGCCACCCGATAAGTAGGTCCTACGAGCAGTACTTC. Amino acid sequence: CASSHPISRSYEQYF.

This clone occurred a few times. This sequence joins TRBV4-2 and TRBJ2-2; TRBD1 matches 7 bases. The junction had 3 bases not matched to a gene; V was cut back by 4 bases and J by 4 bases. The CDR3 has 14 residues. Germline V gene data show CDR1 as LGHNA and CDR2 as YNFKEQ. This CDR3 reads CASSPDRATGELFF. CDR3 DNA: TGTGCCAGCAGCCCAGACAGGGCCACCGGGGAGCTGTTTTTT.